This TCR beta chain was recovered during a study of T cells in Graves' hyperthyroidism and ophthalmopathy. Study-level findings and limits: A model using 13 V-J features told ophthalmopathy apart from stable hyperthyroidism.

The V and J ends lost 3 bases and 1 base respectively, with 7 bases between them. CDR3 length: 13 residues. The germline CDR1 and CDR2 sequences are MNHNS and SASEGT. The definition of stable Graves' hyperthyroidism was no ophthalmopathy progression within 18 months. Those with hyperthyroidism were 18 to 65 years old, newly diagnosed, and ill for under 2 months. This clonotype was observed at least ten times. Its antigen is unknown. Researchers amplified the TCR beta CDR3 regions from RNA transcripts. Primed by the HTBI set, a first-round RT-PCR was run on the TCR CDR3. In TCRdb, the multiplex PCR reads were re-called with MiXCR into one record per CDR3 protein. The sample lists about 290,000 distinct CDR3 sequences; roughly 15% were seen once.

The V gene is TRBV6-1, the J gene TRBJ2-7, with a possible D match to TRBD2 (5 bases). Material for sequencing was blood. The receptor was isolated from a woman in her 40s with Graves' hyperthyroidism. As DNA, the CDR3 is TGTGCCAGCAGTGAGACTATTTCCTACGAGCAGTACTTC. Translating gives CASSETISYEQYF.